This record covers a single T cell receptor beta chain. Its antigen is still unknown. It has no much larger one-base neighbor in the sample; base qualities were not kept. Germline trimming amounts to 3 bases on V and 2 bases on J, with 4 as the count of junction bases outside the gene matches. The CDR3 has 16 amino acids, counting the end cysteine and phenylalanine. Only CDR3 DNA remains: 48 bases, in frame from the first base. From the germline V gene, CDR1 is MGHRA and CDR2 is YSYEKL. The data belong to a study of blood T cell repertoires in COVID-19 (dated by TCRdb to about 2020). Context from the whole study: Samples from collaborators originated in the United States, Italy and Spain and spanned both the acute and convalescent phases of COVID-19. The prospective study material was composed of cDNA or gDNA derived from T cells, B-cell-depleted T cells, or PBMCs. The dataset comprised deeply sampled blood TCRbeta repertoires from subjects exposed to, actively infected with, or recovered from COVID-19. The repertoires were released in a freely available public database intended as a resource for research on the immune response to SARS-CoV-2. The samples were drawn from two sources: the first 160 participants of the ongoing ImmuneRACE study, and fewer than 1,500 subjects contributed by 6 global collaborators. Sample metadata almost always included a de-identified subject ID, COVID-19 status, age in years and sex. Where available, HLA class I and class II types were taken from metadata supplied by the sample provider and were not determined by assay-based typing.

On the study overall, not on this receptor specifically: The amount of clinical and demographic metadata varied by source and participant and was provided uncurated.

The collaborating institutions used their own protocols to collect whole blood in K2EDTA tubes. For TCRbeta analysis, collaborators shipped samples as frozen whole blood, isolated PBMCs, or DNA extracted from either of those sample types. The immunoSEQ Assay, a bias-controlled multiplex PCR, was used to amplify TCRbeta CDR3 regions from genomic DNA. Concerning the study's data processing: The number of nucleated cells in each sample was estimated from the amplification of reference gene primers within the assay. Sequence reads were collapsed and filtered to measure the absolute abundance of every unique TCRbeta CDR3 rearrangement. Productive Simpson clonality was computed per sample as the square root of Simpson's diversity index over productive rearrangements. In TCRdb, the immuneACCESS table is reduced to in-frame sequences with V and J assigned. These tables do not hold every clone; where another copy was compared, an unresolved V gene accounts for under half, and the others remain unexplained. Clonal size and the V and J genes are those of that table, whereas D and trimming came from the DNA. In all, the sample holds 93,000 or so clones, and 87% of those were seen once. The ten most abundant clones make up around 3.1% of the sample.

Recombination linked TRBV4-1 to TRBJ2-1, and 10 junction bases match TRBD2. Sequenced material: peripheral blood. This TCR was recovered from a man aged 50 to 60 in a cohort sampled during active COVID-19. The encoded CDR3 is CASSQGLAGAYNEQFF. The nucleotides read TGCGCCAGCAGCCAGGGGCTAGCGGGGGCCTACAATGAGCAGTTCTTC.